The 9 T cell receptor beta chains in this list originate from one sample, sequenced in a study of Graves' ophthalmopathy and Graves' hyperthyroidism. RNA transcripts were the source from which TCR beta CDR3 regions were amplified. RT-PCR was first run with HTBI primers, then multiplex PCR in a second round. TCRdb reanalysed the multiplex PCR reads using MiXCR and keeps one entry per CDR3 protein. The sample includes approximately 1.2 million distinct CDR3 sequences, around a third seen only once; the top ten take 11%. Material for sequencing was peripheral blood or thyroid tissue (not recorded which). The source is an adult man with Graves' hyperthyroidism.

The V and J genes are TRBV7-9 and TRBJ1-2; D gene uncertain. Deletions cut 0 bases from V and 8 bases from J, with 16 bases between. The length of the CDR3 is 15 residues. Germline V gives CDR1 SEHNR, CDR2 FQNEAQ (reference sequence). Here the CDR3 reads CASSLAETPHTGYTF. The CDR3 nucleotides are TGTGCCAGCAGCTTAGCTGAGACACCTCATACAGGCTACACCTTC.

This clonotype occurred a few times. The V call is TRBV4-3, the J call TRBJ1-5; perhaps TRBD1 as D (5 bases). V lost 1 base and J lost 3, with 10 bases in between. Germline assignment: CDR1 LGHNA and CDR2 YSLEER. CDR3 length: 15 residues. CDR3 sequence: CASSQVVGANQPQHF. In DNA form, the CDR3 reads TGCGCCAGCAGCCAAGTAGTCGGGGCCAATCAGCCCCAGCATTTT.

In this sample, this clonotype turned up a few times. V usage is TRBV10-3 and J usage is TRBJ1-1; D not resolved. This CDR3 is 14 amino acids long. In germline, CDR1 is ENHRY, CDR2 SYGVKD. V was cut by 2 bases and J by 0 bases, with 7 bases left in between. CDR3 loop: CAISEAGLNTEAFF. The CDR3 coding sequence is TGTGCCATCAGTGAGGCAGGATTGAACACTGAAGCTTTCTTT.

This clonotype was seen only a few times. CDR3 nucleotides: TGCAGTGCTAGAAACCCTAGCGGGAGTTACGAGCAGTACTTC. This codes for CSARNPSGSYEQYF. The chain has TRBV20-1 and TRBJ2-7, with TRBD2 matching over 10 bases. Looked up from germline, CDR1 is DFQATT and CDR2 is SNEGSKA (reference sequence). The CDR3 loop spans 14 amino acids. The ends lost 2 bases at V and 4 bases at J; junction bases unmatched: 5.

DNA of the CDR3: TGTGCCAGTAGTACTTCTAGCGGAAACTACGAGCAGTACTTC. Amino acid sequence: CASSTSSGNYEQYF. The chain uses TRBV19 and TRBJ2-7, with 7 positions matching TRBD2. Losses at the gene ends were 4 bases for V and 3 bases for J; bases not matched to a gene: 6. Germline loops: CDR1 LNHDA, CDR2 SQIVND (reference sequence). The CDR3 is 14 residues long.

In this sample, this clonotype turned up many times. J is TRBJ1-2 and V is TRBV12-3 or TRBV12-4; TRBD1 might be the D (6 bases). Trimming left V 3 bases short and J 6 bases short, with 17 bases between. The CDR3 length is 15 residues. The CDR3 sequence is CASSLRTVLTNGYTF. The CDR3 DNA sequence: TGTGCCAGCAGTTTGCGGACAGTGTTAACTAATGGCTACACCTTC.

The J gene is TRBJ1-5, the V gene TRBV7-8; the D gene is possibly TRBD1 (6 bases). The CDR3 covers 13 residues. The germline V gene has CDR1 SGHVS and CDR2 FQNEAQ. Trimming pared 7 bases from V and 8 bases from J, leaving 15 bases between. For the CDR3, the DNA is TGTGCCAGCACCCAGGGGCTCCTGAAGCCCCAGCATTTT. Its protein product is CASTQGLLKPQHF.

This clonotype was seen repeatedly, ten times or more. The CDR3 sequence is CASSQSRGRYGYTF. The CDR3 DNA follows: TGCGCCAGCAGCCAATCACGGGGGCGGTATGGCTACACCTTC. V usage is TRBV4-1 and J usage is TRBJ1-2; D is possibly TRBD1 (6 bases). V was pared by 2 bases and J by 5 bases, with 12 bases between. Germline-derived CDR1 and CDR2 are MGHRA and YSYEKL. The CDR3 covers 14 residues.

In this sample, this clonotype turned up many times. CDR3 DNA sequence: TGTGCCAGCAGACGACAGGCCGGCCCAGGAAACACCATATATTTT. Protein sequence: CASRRQAGPGNTIYF. This sequence joins TRBV7-9 and TRBJ1-3, with a possible D match to TRBD1 (6 bases). Germline-derived CDR1 and CDR2 are SEHNR and FQNEAQ (reference sequence). The germline V and J ends were trimmed by 6 bases and 4 bases, with 16 bases remaining between them. The CDR3 spans 15 residues.